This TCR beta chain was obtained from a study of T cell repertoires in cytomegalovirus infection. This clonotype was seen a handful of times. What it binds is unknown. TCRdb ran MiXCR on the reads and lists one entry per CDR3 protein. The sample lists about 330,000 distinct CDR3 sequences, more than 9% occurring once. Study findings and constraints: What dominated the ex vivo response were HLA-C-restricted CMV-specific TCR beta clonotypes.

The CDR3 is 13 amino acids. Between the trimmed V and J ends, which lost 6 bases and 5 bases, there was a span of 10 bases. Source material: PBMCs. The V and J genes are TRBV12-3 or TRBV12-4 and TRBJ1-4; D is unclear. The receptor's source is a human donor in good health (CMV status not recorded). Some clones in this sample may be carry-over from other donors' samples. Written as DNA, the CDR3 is TGTGCCAGCAGGCAGACCGGAAATGAAAAACTGTTTTTT. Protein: CASRQTGNEKLFF.